This T cell receptor beta chain was profiled in a study of CXCR3-negative and CXCR3-positive naive CD8 T cells. Notes on the study in general: Post-cryopreservation CXCR3 expression was partly diminished, and the bulk of assays employed fresh PBMCs. Both of the naive subsets showed about the same high diversity, but memory CD8+ cells had much less. Greater hydrophobicity was found in TRB CDR3s of CXCR3-positive naive cells than of CXCR3-negative naive cells. Across naive subsets, surface CD5 expression was comparable, and TCR strength was inferred from properties of the TRB CDR3.

All TRB cDNA libraries came from 5' RACE performed with UMI labels. One entry per CDR3 protein, without DNA, is what TCRdb gives after re-calling the 5' RACE reads. Its clone listing holds some 54,000 distinct CDR3 sequences. CDR3 length: 13 amino acids. Germline lookup yields CDR1 SEHNR and CDR2 FQNEAQ (reference sequence). To note about this clonotype: Antigen: not known.

Sorts that each held around 300,000 cells were run in triplicate for every CD8+ T cell subset. The chain carries TRBV7-9 and TRBJ1-1; the D call from TCRdb, TRBD1, cannot be confirmed without DNA. The source is a human donor in good health. Some clones in this sample may be carry-over from other donors' samples. The sequenced sample was naive CXCR3+ CD8+ T cells from blood. Stated subset: CD45RO-CCR7+CD27+CD95- naive CD8+ T cells expressing CXCR3 (TNR3+). The CDR3 loop reads CASSQRGGAEAFF.